This passage covers 15 T cell receptor beta chains from one sample sequenced in a study of blood T cell repertoires in COVID-19. Sequenced by immunoSEQ multiplex PCR; TCRdb stores in-frame clones only, minus some. The sample consists of 200,000 to 250,000 clones, 80% to 90% of them appearing once. What was sequenced was peripheral blood. The receptors here all came from a man younger than 35 with active or convalescent COVID-19.

V gene TRBV7-3 combines with J gene TRBJ2-1, with 10 bases aligning to TRBD2. The CDR3 contains 14 residues. V dropped 4 bases and J dropped 7; count of bases not matched to a gene: 4. The V gene's germline CDR1 is SGHTA and CDR2 FQGTGA. The CDR3 loop is CASSSSGSLNEQFF. The CDR3, as DNA: TGTGCCAGCAGCTCTAGCGGGAGCTTGAATGAGCAGTTCTTC.

This chain connects TRBV7-6 to TRBJ2-7, with D perhaps matching TRBD2 (6 bases). This CDR3 region has 13 residues. CDR1 and CDR2 (germline): SGHVS, FNYEAQ. The ends were cut back, 3 bases at V and 3 bases at J, with 9 bases in the middle. In DNA, the CDR3 is TGTGCCAGCAGCTTGGGGGGAGACTACGAGCAGTACTTC. Encoded protein: CASSLGGDYEQYF.

The chain has TRBV6-5 and TRBJ2-1; D not resolved. The CDR3 is 12 residues long. Germline V gene data show CDR1 as MNHEY and CDR2 as SVGAGI. V was cut by 7 bases and J by 5 bases, with 9 bases left in between. The CDR3 protein is CASIKENNEQFF. In DNA form, the CDR3 reads TGTGCCAGCATTAAGGAGAACAATGAGCAGTTCTTC.

V and J are TRBV7-9 and TRBJ1-2, with no clear D. The CDR3 is 13 residues long. Germline V CDR1 and CDR2: SEHNR, FQNEAQ (reference sequence). The V end was cut by 2 bases, the J end by 4 bases, with 8 bases between. This CDR3 is CASSLQAVYGYTF. The CDR3 DNA sequence: TGTGCCAGCAGCTTACAGGCCGTCTATGGCTACACCTTC. The full variable domain, its missing parts supplied by reference TRBV7-9 and TRBJ1-2, is DTGVSQNPRHKITKRGQNVTFRCDPISEHNRLYWYRQTLGQGPEFLTYFQNEAQLEKSRLLSDRFSAERPKGSFSTLEIQRTEQGDSAMYLCASSLQAVYGYTFGSGTRLTVV.

The CDR3, as DNA: TGCAGCGTTTTTAATGGTAGCGGGAGGGAGACCCAGTACTTC. It specifies CSVFNGSGRETQYF. The J gene is TRBJ2-5, the V gene TRBV29-1; 10 positions agree with TRBD2. Germline V CDR1 and CDR2: SQVTM, ANQGSEA. V shed 5 bases, J shed 5 bases, and the junction held 8 bases outside the gene matches. This CDR3 has 14 amino acids.

The chain couples TRBV27 to TRBJ2-1; 7 bases agree with TRBD1. V was pared by 7 bases and J by 3 bases, with 6 bases of the junction left unmatched. CDR1 MNHEY and CDR2 SMNVEV come from the germline V gene (reference sequence). The CDR3 contains 14 residues. CDR3 sequence: CASKAGGSYNEQFF. The DNA for the CDR3 is TGTGCCAGCAAGGCAGGGGGAAGCTACAATGAGCAGTTCTTC.

Worth noting for this clone: Relative to the germline gene, one junction end is altered; a read error may explain this. The CDR3 DNA reads TGTGCCACCCTGGACCAGAGGAGGCTAGGTTGGTCCTCCGAGCAGTACTTC. Translation gives CATLDQRRLGWSSEQYF. The chain combines TRBV15 with TRBJ2-7, with D perhaps TRBD2 (5 bases). CDR1 is LNHNV, CDR2 YYDKDF, per germline (reference sequence). The CDR3 has 17 residues.

This chain joins TRBV9 and TRBJ1-3; perhaps TRBD1 as D (6 bases). V was cut by 3 bases and J by 4 bases, with 17 bases left in between. Looked up from germline, CDR1 is SGDLS and CDR2 is YYNGEE. The CDR3 loop spans 16 amino acids. The CDR3 loop is CASSATGKMSGNTIYF. The CDR3 DNA sequence: TGTGCCAGCAGCGCCACAGGGAAGATGAGCGGAAACACCATATATTTT.

This sequence joins TRBV6-5 and TRBJ2-7, with 8 bases matching TRBD1. CDR1 and CDR2 (germline): MNHEY, SVGAGI. The CDR3 has 13 residues. Trimming cost V 6 bases and J 3 bases; bases outside gene matches: 4. CDR3 in DNA: TGTGCCAGCAGCGACAGGGGACGCTACGAGCAGTACTTC. Its protein product is CASSDRGRYEQYF.

The chain is built from TRBV7-8 and TRBJ1-1; D remains unclear. In germline, CDR1 is SGHVS, CDR2 FQNEAQ. V was shortened by 5 bases and J by 1 base, with 8 bases between the two germline ends. This CDR3 is 13 amino acids long. The chain's CDR3 is CASSGQPNTEAFF. DNA for the CDR3: TGTGCCAGCAGCGGGCAGCCGAACACTGAAGCTTTCTTT.

Written as DNA, the CDR3 is TGTGCCAGCTCACCCGACAGTGTTCTTGGCTATGGCTACACCTTC. Translation: CASSPDSVLGYGYTF. The chain couples TRBV18 to TRBJ1-2, with D perhaps matching TRBD1 (5 bases). This CDR3 comprises 15 residues. Trimming took off 3 bases at V and 4 bases at J, with 15 bases between the two ends. CDR1 KGHSH and CDR2 LQKENI come from the germline V gene.

The chain has TRBV28 and TRBJ1-4; weak D call: TRBD1 (6 bases). Germline assignment: CDR1 MDHEN and CDR2 SYDVKM. The CDR3 length is 16 residues. The ends were cut back, 4 bases at V and 8 bases at J, with 20 bases in the middle. CDR3 nucleotide sequence: TGTGCCAGCAGTTCCCTCCGGGAGGGGGGGAGAGAAAAACTGTTTTTT. Encoded protein: CASSSLREGGREKLFF.

V usage is TRBV9 and J usage is TRBJ1-1, with 11 nucleotides matching TRBD1. J gave up 7 bases and V 0 bases, and 5 bases lay outside the gene matches. This CDR3 region has 15 residues. Germline lookup yields CDR1 SGDLS and CDR2 YYNGEE. Here the CDR3 DNA reads TGTGCCAGCAGCGTAGGCGGGACAGGGGGAGATGAAGCTTTCTTT. As protein: CASSVGGTGGDEAFF.

The V and J genes are TRBV28 and TRBJ1-5; 9 bases line up with TRBD1. Per the germline V gene, CDR1 is MDHEN and CDR2 is SYDVKM. There are 15 residues in the CDR3. Trimming removed 3 bases from V and 5 bases from J; junction bases left unmatched: 5. CDR3 region: CASSLATGGHQPQHF. CDR3 sequence (DNA): TGTGCCAGCAGTTTGGCTACAGGGGGCCATCAGCCCCAGCATTTT. The whole variable domain, filled in from reference TRBV28 and TRBJ1-5, reads DVKVTQSSRYLVKRTGEKVFLECVQDMDHENMFWYRQDPGLGLRLIYFSYDVKMKEKGDIPEGYSVSREKKERFSLILESASTNQTSMYLCASSLATGGHQPQHFGDGTRLSIL.

Only one count was recorded for this clone. J is TRBJ1-2 and V is TRBV7-3, with 9 bases that match TRBD1. Losses at the gene ends were 6 bases for V and 8 bases for J; bases not matched to a gene: 7. Germline V gene data show CDR1 as SGHTA and CDR2 as FQGTGA. The CDR3 runs 13 residues. The CDR3 region has the DNA TGTGCCAGCAGTTCCGGGACAGGGACCGGCTACACCTTC. It yields the protein CASSSGTGTGYTF.